Listed here are 24 T cell receptor beta chains from one sample, sequenced in a study of blood T cell repertoires in COVID-19. The assay was immunoSEQ multiplex PCR, and TCRdb's table has in-frame clones only and misses some. Altogether tens of thousands of clones are present, about 86% being singletons, with the ten largest covering 28%. The source material was peripheral blood. The receptors originated from a man aged 70-80 years with acute or convalescent COVID-19.

The V gene is TRBV5-4, the J gene TRBJ1-1, with a possible D match to TRBD1 (5 bases). V shed 0 bases and J shed 5 bases, with 11 bases lying between them. The CDR3 totals 14 residues. In germline, CDR1 is SGHNT, CDR2 YYREEE (reference sequence). Here the CDR3 reads CASSLEQGLTEAFF. In nucleotides, the CDR3 is TGTGCCAGCAGCTTGGAGCAGGGATTGACTGAAGCTTTCTTT.

V gene TRBV6-5 combines with J gene TRBJ1-1, with D uncertain. The V gene lost 6 bases and the J gene lost 7 bases, with 9 bases spanning the gap. Germline V gene lookup returns CDR1 MNHEY and CDR2 SVGAGI. CDR3 length equals 11 residues. CDR3 loop: CASRDLDEAFF. CDR3 DNA sequence: TGTGCCAGCAGGGACTTGGATGAAGCTTTCTTT.

This chain connects TRBV29-1 to TRBJ2-5; tentatively, D is TRBD2 (6 bases). Trimming left V 7 bases short and J 14 bases short, with 23 bases between. Per the germline V gene, CDR1 is SQVTM and CDR2 is ANQGSEA. This CDR3 contains 12 residues. The CDR3 sequence is CSAGTGTGTSYF. CDR3 sequence (DNA): TGCAGCGCTGGGACCGGGACTGGTACGAGTTACTTC. Full variable domain (remainder filled in from reference TRBV29-1 and TRBJ2-5): SAVISQKPSRDICQRGTSLTIQCQVDSQVTMMFWYRQQPGQSLTLIATANQGSEATYESGFVIDKFPISRPNLTFSTLTVSNMSPEDSSIYLCSAGTGTGTSYFGPGTRLLVL.

The genes are TRBV19 and TRBJ2-1; 10 bases map to TRBD2. The length of the CDR3 is 17 residues. Per the germline V gene, CDR1 is LNHDA and CDR2 is SQIVND (reference sequence). J lost 7 bases, V lost 0 bases, and 9 bases had no gene match. The CDR3 DNA sequence: TGTGCCAGTAGTATAGATGGGCTAGCGGGAGAACTGAATGAGCAGTTCTTC. As protein: CASSIDGLAGELNEQFF.

The chain couples TRBV19 to TRBJ2-1; TRBD2 might be the D (5 bases). Germline-derived CDR1 and CDR2 are LNHDA and SQIVND (reference sequence). The CDR3 has 15 amino acids. V shed 0 bases and J shed 6 bases, with 12 bases lying between them. This CDR3 is CASSIDGSDFNEQFF. CDR3 coding DNA: TGTGCCAGTAGTATAGATGGGTCGGACTTCAATGAGCAGTTCTTC.

The chain couples TRBV7-8 to TRBJ2-1, with D possibly TRBD1 on 5 matching bases. This CDR3 has 14 amino acids. Germline V gene data show CDR1 as SGHVS and CDR2 as FQNEAQ. The ends were cut back, 5 bases at V and 4 bases at J, with 12 bases in the middle. CDR3 loop: CASSPGNGYNEQFF. The CDR3, as DNA: TGTGCCAGCAGCCCAGGGAACGGGTACAATGAGCAGTTCTTC.

There are many counts of this clone. The chain links TRBV9 to TRBJ1-2, with D possibly TRBD1 on 5 matching bases. The CDR3 covers 13 residues. CDR1 SGDLS and CDR2 YYNGEE come from the germline V gene. With 4 bases removed from V and 4 bases from J, the gap between germline ends came to 11 bases. The CDR3 DNA is TGTGCCAGCAGCCCGCCCCAGGGCTATGGCTACACCTTC. Translating it yields CASSPPQGYGYTF.

The chain is built from TRBV18 and TRBJ1-4; D ambiguous. Trimming left V 3 bases short and J 0 bases short, with 14 bases between. This CDR3 comprises 17 residues. Germline-derived CDR1 and CDR2 are KGHSH and LQKENI. CDR3 nucleotide sequence: TGTGCCAGCTCACCCAGCGGCCTAACAGCAACTAATGAAAAACTGTTTTTT. Residues: CASSPSGLTATNEKLFF. The variable domain in full, with the rest retrieved from reference TRBV18 and TRBJ1-4, is NAGVMQNPRHLVRRRGQEARLRCSPMKGHSHVYWYRQLPEEGLKFMVYLQKENIIDESGMPKERFSAEFPKEGPSILRIQQVVRGDSAAYFCASSPSGLTATNEKLFFGSGTQLSVL.

The gene calls are TRBV19 and TRBJ1-1; 9 bases are shared with TRBD1. The CDR3 loop spans 14 amino acids. With 4 bases clipped from V and 3 bases from J, the junction kept 3 bases outside the gene matches. CDR1 is LNHDA, CDR2 SQIVND, per germline (reference sequence). CDR3: CASSRDRVDTEAFF. Written as DNA, the CDR3 is TGTGCCAGTAGTAGGGACAGGGTTGACACTGAAGCTTTCTTT. Combining the CDR3 with reference TRBV19 and TRBJ1-1 gives the whole variable domain DGGITQSPKYLFRKEGQNVTLSCEQNLNHDAMYWYRQDPGQGLRLIYYSQIVNDFQKGDIAEGYSVSREKKESFPLTVTSAQKNPTAFYLCASSRDRVDTEAFFGQGTRLTVV.

As concerns this clone: This CDR3 is also generated by other DNA sequences in the sample. The chain is built from TRBV11-2 and TRBJ2-7, with D unclear. The CDR3 consists of 13 residues. CDR1 and CDR2 (germline): SGHAT, FQNNGV. Trimming pared 3 bases from V and 5 bases from J, leaving 11 bases between. The CDR3 spells CASSLRTSDEQYF. In DNA, the CDR3 is TGTGCCAGCAGCTTGCGAACAAGCGACGAGCAGTACTTC.

The rearrangement joins TRBV11-3 to TRBJ2-3; the D gene is possibly TRBD2 (5 bases). CDR1 SGHNT and CDR2 YENEEA come from the germline V gene. Trimming shortened V by 5 bases and J by 4 bases, and 10 bases separated the two germline ends. The length of the CDR3 is 13 residues. As DNA, the CDR3 is TGTGCCAGCAGCGTAGGGAGCTCAGATACGCAGTATTTT. Translating gives CASSVGSSDTQYF. Full variable domain (missing parts from reference TRBV11-3 and TRBJ2-3): EAGVVQSPRYKIIEKKQPVAFWCNPISGHNTLYWYLQNLGQGPELLIRYENEEAVDDSQLPKDRFSAERLKGVDSTLKIQPAELGDSAVYLCASSVGSSDTQYFGPGTRLTVL.

V and J are TRBV7-3 and TRBJ1-4; D is perhaps TRBD1 (6 bases). Between the trimmed V and J ends, which lost 6 bases and 5 bases, there was a span of 13 bases. Germline V lookup: CDR1 SGHTA, CDR2 FQGTGA. This CDR3 spans 14 amino acids. The CDR3 DNA is TGTGCCAGCAGTCCCGGACAGTCCAATGAAAAACTGTTTTTT. Its translation is CASSPGQSNEKLFF.

The rearrangement links TRBV9 to TRBJ1-4; 7 positions agree with TRBD1. Germline V CDR1 and CDR2: SGDLS, YYNGEE. After removal of 0 bases from V and 7 bases from J, the junction contained 6 bases not matched to a gene. This CDR3 comprises 15 residues. CDR3 loop: CASSVGQGLFEKLFF. CDR3 DNA: TGTGCCAGCAGCGTAGGACAGGGTCTCTTTGAAAAACTGTTTTTT.

V and J are TRBV7-9 and TRBJ1-5; D is ambiguous. The CDR3 runs to 13 residues. Trimming removed 5 bases at V and 5 bases at J, with 10 bases between. CDR1 SEHNR and CDR2 FQNEAQ come from the germline V gene (reference sequence). The CDR3 DNA is TGTGCCAGCAGCCCCAGCGGTCATCAGCCCCAGCATTTT. This gives the protein CASSPSGHQPQHF.

This clone has just one count. The chain joins TRBV5-1 to TRBJ2-3; D unresolved. This CDR3 comprises 13 residues. V lost 1 base and J 2 bases, leaving 5 bases between the germline ends. The germline CDR1 and CDR2 sequences are SGHRS and YFSETQ. The CDR3 loop is CASSLLDTDTQYF. CDR3 nucleotide sequence: TGCGCCAGCAGCTTGCTAGACACAGATACGCAGTATTTT.

The gene calls are TRBV28 and TRBJ2-1; the D is unclear. The CDR3 consists of 13 residues. Trimming cost V 6 bases and J 8 bases, with 14 bases left between them. The germline V gene has CDR1 MDHEN and CDR2 SYDVKM. CDR3 sequence (DNA): TGTGCCAGCAGGAGTCACAACGCGGATGAGCAGTTCTTC. Residues: CASRSHNADEQFF.

The chain recombines TRBV11-3 with TRBJ2-5, with 8 bases matching TRBD1. Germline V gene data show CDR1 as SGHNT and CDR2 as YENEEA. The J segment lost 5 bases and the V segment lost 5 bases, leaving 10 bases of the junction unmatched. This CDR3 spans 15 amino acids. The CDR3 DNA reads as TGTGCCAGCAGCCCGGGGACAGGCCCTCGGGAGACCCAGTACTTC. Translating gives CASSPGTGPRETQYF.

The CDR3 coding sequence is TGTGCCAGCACAAAAGGGGGGGAGGGCCCGCGGTCTGGGGCCAACGTCCTGACTTTC. Amino acids: CASTKGGEGPRSGANVLTF. The chain couples TRBV28 to TRBJ2-6; maybe TRBD2 (7 bases). The ends were cut back, 7 bases at V and 1 base at J, with 23 bases in the middle. CDR1 is MDHEN, CDR2 SYDVKM, per germline. The CDR3 covers 19 residues.

The chain links TRBV11-2 to TRBJ2-4; TRBD1 matches 9 bases. This CDR3 has 16 amino acids. Unmatched junction bases numbered 4, after V lost 0 bases and J lost 4 bases. Germline CDR1 and CDR2: SGHAT and FQNNGV. CDR3 DNA sequence: TGTGCCAGCAGCTTAGATCCCGGGACAGGGAAAAACATTCAGTACTTC. Protein sequence: CASSLDPGTGKNIQYF.

This clone was found a few times. V is TRBV7-2 and J is TRBJ2-7, with no clear D. V gave up 2 bases and J gave up 7 bases, with 12 bases separating them. CDR1 is SGHTA and CDR2 is FQGNSA in the germline V gene. The CDR3 consists of 13 residues. The CDR3 DNA sequence: TGTGCCAGCAGCTTACGGCGGAACCCAGAGCAGTACTTC. Its protein product is CASSLRRNPEQYF. The whole variable domain, filled in from reference TRBV7-2 and TRBJ2-7, reads GAGVSQSPSNKVTEKGKDVELRCDPISGHTALYWYRQSLGQGLEFLIYFQGNSAPDKSGLPSDRFSAERTGGSVSTLTIQRTQQEDSAVYLCASSLRRNPEQYFGPGTRLTVT.

This chain joins TRBV5-4 and TRBJ2-4; TRBD1 might be the D (7 bases). The CDR3 totals 16 residues. Deletions cut 3 bases from V and 0 bases from J, with 13 bases between. Germline assignment: CDR1 SGHNT and CDR2 YYREEE (reference sequence). The CDR3 reads CASSSGGNGAKNIQYF. CDR3 sequence (DNA): TGTGCCAGCAGCTCAGGGGGGAATGGAGCCAAAAACATTCAGTACTTC. The whole variable domain, remainder taken from reference TRBV5-4 and TRBJ2-4, is ETGVTQSPTHLIKTRGQQVTLRCSSQSGHNTVSWYQQALGQGPQFIFQYYREEENGRGNFPPRFSGLQFPNYSSELNVNALELDDSALYLCASSSGGNGAKNIQYFGAGTRLSVL.

The V and J genes are TRBV19 and TRBJ2-7; 11 bases line up with TRBD2. The J segment lost 3 bases and the V segment lost 6 bases, leaving 1 base of the junction unmatched. This CDR3 spans 13 amino acids. From germline, CDR1 is LNHDA and CDR2 SQIVND (reference sequence). The CDR3 nucleotides are TGTGCCAGTAGCACTAGCGGGAGCTACGAGCAGTACTTC. Translated: CASSTSGSYEQYF. Together with reference TRBV19 and TRBJ2-7, the CDR3 gives the full variable domain: DGGITQSPKYLFRKEGQNVTLSCEQNLNHDAMYWYRQDPGQGLRLIYYSQIVNDFQKGDIAEGYSVSREKKESFPLTVTSAQKNPTAFYLCASSTSGSYEQYFGPGTRLTVT.

The V and J genes are TRBV2 and TRBJ2-1, with no clear D. Trimming shortened V by 6 bases and J by 0 bases, and 9 bases separated the two germline ends. Germline CDR1 SNHLY, CDR2 FYNNEI. CDR3 length equals 14 residues. The CDR3 reads CASSPGSSYNEQFF. The DNA of the CDR3 is TGTGCCAGCAGCCCGGGTAGCTCCTACAATGAGCAGTTCTTC.

The V gene is TRBV5-1, the J gene TRBJ1-1; D perhaps matches TRBD1 (6 bases). The CDR3 extends over 14 amino acids. Trimming stripped 6 bases from V and 1 base from J, with 13 bases between. Germline CDR1 reads SGHRS; CDR2 reads YFSETQ. The DNA of the CDR3 is TGCGCCAGCAAGGCAGGGGCCTCGAACACTGAAGCTTTCTTT. Residues: CASKAGASNTEAFF.